The 15 T cell receptor delta chains below all came from one sample that was sequenced in a study of DNA immune sequencing with unique molecular identifiers. Primers for all 8 TRDV and 4 TRDJ genes amplified genomic DNA in 32-plex. A 12-nucleotide UMI was added during 3 to 4 barcoding PCR cycles before adapter PCR. TCRdb made new clone calls on the multiplex PCR reads using CATT. The sample carries about 1,500 delta-chain clones, roughly 12% recorded once. Sequenced material: gamma-delta T cells enriched from blood buffy coat, or unenriched PBMCs (not recorded which). Source of these receptors: a human donor in good health.

The table lists this clone with a few counts. A far larger clone lies a single base away; this is likely a read error. Other DNA sequences in the same sample also yield this CDR3. The V and J genes are TRDV2 and TRDJ1; the match to TRDD3 covers 9 bases. The CDR3 spans 17 residues. Trimming cost V 2 bases and J 0 bases; bases outside gene matches: 9. Germline V gives CDR1 GEAIGNYY, CDR2 EKD. The CDR3: CACDKLGDPPYTDKLIF. DNA for the CDR3: TGTGCCTGTGACAAACTGGGGGACCCTCCCTACACCGATAAACTCATCTTT.

As regards this clone: A far larger clone is one nucleotide away, so this likely arose from a read error. The same CDR3 also results from other DNA sequences found in this sample. The chain combines TRDV2 with TRDJ1; D remains unclear. Per germline, CDR1 GEAIGNYY and CDR2 EKD. Between the trimmed V and J ends, which lost 2 bases and 0 bases, there was a span of 9 bases. CDR3 size: 14 residues. This CDR3 reads CACDKVGDTDKLIF. The DNA for the CDR3 is TGTGCCTGTGACAAAGTGGGTGACACCGATAAACTCATCTTT.

By share, this clone counts as medium-sized. V is TRDV2 and J is TRDJ3; TRDD3 agrees at 9 bases. There are 17 residues in the CDR3. The V and J ends lost 0 bases and 8 bases, in that order; junction bases with no gene match: 7. Germline V gene data show CDR1 as GEAIGNYY and CDR2 as EKD. In DNA, the CDR3 is TGTGCCTGTGACACCGTCCTGGGGGATTCTCACACCCGACAGATGTTTTTC. The encoded protein is CACDTVLGDSHTRQMFF.

The called J gene is TRDJ1, whereas the V gene has no call. The CDR3 contains 16 residues. The CDR3 sequence: CALGELRRGSAAGLIF. The CDR3, as DNA: TGTGCTCTTGGGGAACTCAGGAGGGGGTCGGCGGCGGGGCTCATCTTT.

This clone is judged medium-sized. The gene calls are TRDV2 and TRDJ1; D assignment may be TRDD2 or TRDD3 (6 bases each). From germline, CDR1 is GEAIGNYY and CDR2 EKD. This CDR3 has 18 residues. Trimming shortened V by 1 base and J by 0 bases, and 20 bases separated the two germline ends. DNA of the CDR3: TGTGCCTGTGACACTGTCCTACGGGGGAGCCCGTACACCGATAAACTCATCTTT. Protein sequence: CACDTVLRGSPYTDKLIF.

This clone rates as medium-sized. The chain employs TRDV2 and TRDJ1; 12 bases map to TRDD3. This CDR3 has 18 residues. Germline trimming cut 0 bases from V and 2 bases from J; bases unmatched to any gene: 9. The germline V gene has CDR1 GEAIGNYY and CDR2 EKD. The CDR3 DNA is TGTGCCTGTGACACCGTAAAACTGGGGGATACTGGGACCGATAAACTCATCTTT. Translation gives CACDTVKLGDTGTDKLIF.

This clone is categorized as medium-sized. The V call is TRDV2, the J call TRDJ1; 10 bases are shared with TRDD3. CDR1 and CDR2 (germline): GEAIGNYY, EKD. CDR3 length: 18 residues. The junction had 11 bases not matched to a gene; V was cut back by 0 bases and J by 2 bases. DNA of the CDR3: TGTGCCTGTGACACCGTGGGGACTCTGGGGGATATTACCGATAAACTCATCTTT. Residues: CACDTVGTLGDITDKLIF.

J is TRDJ1 and V is TRDV1, with D perhaps matching TRDD2 or TRDD3 (7 bases each). Here the J gene came from matching the DNA to germline, since TCRdb omits it. Germline V gene sequence: CDR1 TSWWSYY, CDR2 QGS. This CDR3 has 19 residues. V gave up 3 bases and J gave up 2 bases, with 25 bases separating them. CDR3 region: CALGEPRFPTGDWTDKLIF. The DNA for the CDR3 is TGTGCTCTTGGGGAGCCCCGGTTTCCTACGGGGGATTGGACCGATAAACTCATCTTT.

This clone was observed a handful of times. The J gene was recorded as TRDJ2; no V gene was called; the D call TRDD3 from the table was never checked on the DNA. The CDR3 is 18 residues long. The CDR3: CALGEDSYGGPVVAQLFF. As DNA, the CDR3 is TGTGCTCTTGGGGAAGATTCCTACGGGGGGCCGGTGGTCGCACAACTCTTCTTT.

This clone turned up a few times. TCRdb's protein, taken from a much larger clone, differs from this DNA's translation at residue 11, likely owing to a read error; the protein displayed comes from the DNA. This sequence joins TRDV2 and TRDJ1; 12 bases line up with TRDD3. The CDR3 extends over 16 amino acids. With 2 bases clipped from V and 3 bases from J, the junction kept 6 bases outside the gene matches. Germline V gives CDR1 GEAIGNYY, CDR2 EKD. The CDR3 sequence: CACDKLGDTQSDKLIF. The CDR3 coding sequence is TGTGCCTGTGACAAGCTGGGGGATACGCAGTCCGATAAACTCATCTTT.

Turning to this clone: This sequence is one base from a far larger clone and is likely a read error. The J gene is TRDJ1, the V gene TRDV1; 12 bases line up with TRDD3. The J gene, missing from TCRdb, was assigned here through DNA to germline matching. The CDR3 covers 24 residues. V shed 5 bases and J 2 bases; nucleotides not matched to a gene: 30. The germline V gene encodes CDR1 TSWWSYY and CDR2 QGS. The CDR3 is CALGCYLSSFTRTWGIRRTDKLIF. The CDR3 DNA reads TGTGCTCTTGGGTGCTATCTCTCTTCCTTTACGCGTACCTGGGGGATACGGAGGACCGATAAACTCATCTTT.

The genes are TRDV2 and TRDJ1; perhaps TRDD3 as D (6 bases). CDR1 and CDR2 from the germline V gene are GEAIGNYY and EKD. The CDR3 consists of 17 residues. The V gene lost 4 bases and the J gene lost 0 bases, with 20 bases spanning the gap. The CDR3 sequence is CACDPSRLGSYTDKLIF. The CDR3 DNA reads as TGTGCCTGTGATCCTTCACGGCTGGGGTCGTACACCGATAAACTCATCTTT.

Judged by abundance, this clone is medium-sized. The genes are TRDV2 and TRDJ1; the match to TRDD3 covers 8 bases. CDR1 and CDR2 (germline): GEAIGNYY, EKD. The CDR3 length is 15 residues. Trimming took 6 bases from V and 0 from J; bases not matched to a gene: 8. CDR3 region: CACQNLGEDTDKLIF. CDR3 nucleotide sequence: TGTGCCTGTCAGAACCTGGGGGAGGACACCGATAAACTCATCTTT.

On this clone itself: TCRdb attributes to this sequence the protein of a much larger clone, which differs from the DNA translation at residue 10; a read error is likely, and the protein displayed is translated from the DNA. The chain recombines TRDV2 with TRDJ3, with D maybe TRDD3 (5 bases). Germline CDR1 reads GEAIGNYY; CDR2 reads EKD. V was trimmed by 0 bases and J by 0 bases, leaving 17 bases between them. The CDR3 loop spans 20 amino acids. The CDR3 bases are TGTGCCTGTGACACCTTGGGGACCACGAGCGGCTCCTGGGACACCCGACAGATGTTTTTC. It translates to CACDTLGTTSGSWDTRQMFF.

This clone was observed a few times. TCRdb's listed protein matches a much larger clone and diverges from this DNA's translation at residue 6, likely through a read error; the protein shown comes from the DNA. The chain joins TRDV2 to TRDJ1, with TRDD3 matching over 12 bases. Germline CDR1 is GEAIGNYY and CDR2 is EKD. V lost 0 bases to trimming and J lost 1 base; unmatched junction nucleotides: 5. There are 17 residues in the CDR3. CDR3 nucleotides: TGTGCCTGTGACACCGCTGGGGGATACGCCTCCACCGATAAACTCATCTTT. It codes for CACDTAGGYASTDKLIF.